This section outlines one TCR beta chain sequence together with its context. There is no known antigen for this receptor. Nothing much larger sits one base from this clone, and base qualities are not available. At the DNA level, this CDR3 is encoded by other sequences in the same sample as well. The source of the sample is a study of Ad26.COV2.S vaccination and SARS-CoV-2 variants (dated by TCRdb to the early 2020s). Context from the whole study: Donors in the vaccine arm were drawn from COV1001, a phase I-IIa trial of Ad26.COV2.S in healthy adults that was multicentre, randomized, double-blind and placebo-controlled. Dosing of Ad26.COV2.S was intramuscular, at either 5x10^10 or 1x10^11 viral particles, delivered as one shot or as two shots spaced 56 days apart. TCRbeta repertoire sequencing served as the tool for gauging how specific and how broad the SARS-CoV-2-reactive T cell receptors were following Ad26.COV2.S vaccination. Blinding of investigators to trial group allocation was maintained during experiments and outcome assessment. Participants in the trial were split at random into five groups of five each, receiving low-dose or high-dose Ad26.COV2.S once or twice, or else placebo on both occasions. A total of around 32 samples were included in the TCR-sequenced set, comprising roughly 19 Ad26.COV2.S vaccine recipients, 5 placebo recipients and 8 SARS-CoV-2 convalescent individuals.

What this sample's treatment or condition label stands for: 15 to 20 received Ad26.COV2.S at low or high dose, single or two shots; roughly five received placebo; per-sample allocation not given. Repertoires of vaccine and placebo recipients were sequenced from samples taken on day 63 after the first injection. Between 29 July and 7 August 2020, Cohort 1b enrolled some 25 adults aged 18-55 years at one site in Boston, USA. Ad26.COV2.S was a replication-incompetent adenovirus type 26 vector expressing a prefusion-stabilized SARS-CoV-2 spike protein from the original Wuhan strain. Points the paper makes about the study in general: Higher spike-specific TCR breadth was observed in Ad26.COV2.S recipients than in placebo recipients (P = 0.0014). Substantial breadth of spike-specific CD8+ and CD4+ T cell responses was reported after vaccination. Vaccine and placebo recipients had comparable non-spike TCR breadth, which fits with the vaccine containing only spike. The study was not powered to compare responses between vaccine doses or regimens. It was noted by the authors that total T cell responses may have been underestimated by the TCR breadth and depth analyses.

Based on the germline V gene, the CDR1 and CDR2 sequences are MDHEN and SYDVKM. Spanning cysteine to phenylalanine, the CDR3 consists of 10 amino acids. The CDR3 DNA has 30 bases and is translated from base 1. Deletion took 6 bases off V and 3 bases off J, with a span of 2 bases between the germline ends. The immunoSEQ Assay was the method used to sequence TCRbeta CDR3 regions. After extraction, genomic DNA underwent amplification by bias-controlled multiplex PCR, followed by high-throughput sequencing. The authors processed their data as follows. To quantify the absolute abundance of each unique TCRbeta CDR3 region, sequences were collapsed and filtered. Usable DNA was measured by amplifying reference genes present in all nucleated cells, and TCRbeta template counts were normalized to that usable DNA to estimate T cell fraction. Repertoire TCRs were annotated as SARS-CoV-2-specific when V gene, CDR3 amino acid sequence and J gene were exactly matched to a known reactive TCR set. The reference SARS-CoV-2 TCR set was derived from MIRA and filtered for enrichment in COVID-19-positive ImmuneCODE repertoires, a step that removed public or cross-reactive TCRs. Drawing on the MIRA antigens, annotated TCRs were analysed further at the level of specific ORF or position within ORF. Breadth was defined as annotated unique rearrangements over total unique productive rearrangements; depth was the summed frequency of those rearrangements. Two-sided Wilcoxon rank-sum tests were used to compare TCR breadth between groups. TCRdb took over this immuneACCESS table, retaining in-frame rearrangements with V and J assigned. Such tables are incomplete; in checked studies, under half of the missing clones stem from an unresolved V gene, and the remainder is unexplained. That table gives V, J and clone size, and the DNA gave D and trimming. The sample table holds about 440,000 clones, of which about nine tenths were seen once. The ten largest clones represent less than 4.5% of the sample.

This sequence originates from a person between 18 and 65 years old who received the Ad26.COV2.S COVID-19 vaccine or a placebo. The sequencing here drew on peripheral blood, taken in a trial of Ad26.COV2.S vaccine versus placebo. This sequence uses TRBV28 and TRBJ1-1; the D segment cannot be called with confidence. The CDR3 corresponds to CASRDTEAFF. The sequenced DNA is TGTGCCAGCAGAGACACTGAAGCTTTCTTT.